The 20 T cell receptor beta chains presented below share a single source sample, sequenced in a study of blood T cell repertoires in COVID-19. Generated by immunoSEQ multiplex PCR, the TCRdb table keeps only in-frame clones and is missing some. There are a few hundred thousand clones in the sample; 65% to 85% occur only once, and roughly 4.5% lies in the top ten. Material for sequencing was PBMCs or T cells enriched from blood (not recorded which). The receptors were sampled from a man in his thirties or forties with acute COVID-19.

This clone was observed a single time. For the CDR3, the DNA is TGTGCCAGCAGCCCTACTCCCCGGGGGGCCGCCGGGGAGCTGTTTTTT. It is translated as CASSPTPRGAAGELFF. This sequence joins TRBV7-2 and TRBJ2-2; D may be TRBD2 (7 bases). With 5 bases removed from V and 6 bases from J, the gap between germline ends came to 19 bases. This CDR3 comprises 16 residues. Germline values: CDR1 SGHTA, CDR2 FQGNSA. Combining the CDR3 with reference TRBV7-2 and TRBJ2-2 gives the whole variable domain GAGVSQSPSNKVTEKGKDVELRCDPISGHTALYWYRQSLGQGLEFLIYFQGNSAPDKSGLPSDRFSAERTGGSVSTLTIQRTQQEDSAVYLCASSPTPRGAAGELFFGEGSRLTVL.

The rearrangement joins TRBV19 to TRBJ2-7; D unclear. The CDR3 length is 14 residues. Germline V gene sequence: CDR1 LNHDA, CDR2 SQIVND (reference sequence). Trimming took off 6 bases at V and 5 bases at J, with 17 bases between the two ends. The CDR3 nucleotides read TGTGCCAGTAGCTTAAGTCTGGGCCACGACGAGCAGTACTTC. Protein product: CASSLSLGHDEQYF.

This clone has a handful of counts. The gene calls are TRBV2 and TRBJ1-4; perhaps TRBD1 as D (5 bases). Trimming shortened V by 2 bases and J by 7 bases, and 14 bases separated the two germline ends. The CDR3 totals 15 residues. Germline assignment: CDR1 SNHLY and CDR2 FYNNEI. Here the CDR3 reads CASSEYAGRTEKLFF. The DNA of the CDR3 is TGTGCCAGCAGTGAATATGCAGGGCGGACTGAAAAACTGTTTTTT.

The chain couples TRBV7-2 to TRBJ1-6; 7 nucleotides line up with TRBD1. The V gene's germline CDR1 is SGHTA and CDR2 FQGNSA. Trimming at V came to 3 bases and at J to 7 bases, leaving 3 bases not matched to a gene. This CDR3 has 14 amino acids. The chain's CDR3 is CASSLGTENSPLHF. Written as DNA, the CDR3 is TGTGCCAGCAGCTTGGGGACAGAGAATTCACCCCTCCACTTT.

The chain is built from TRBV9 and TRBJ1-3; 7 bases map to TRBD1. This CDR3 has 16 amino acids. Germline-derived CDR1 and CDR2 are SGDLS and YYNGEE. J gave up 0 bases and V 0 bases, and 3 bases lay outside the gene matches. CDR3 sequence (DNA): TGTGCCAGCAGCGTAGTAGGGGGCCTCTCTGGAAACACCATATATTTT. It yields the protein CASSVVGGLSGNTIYF.

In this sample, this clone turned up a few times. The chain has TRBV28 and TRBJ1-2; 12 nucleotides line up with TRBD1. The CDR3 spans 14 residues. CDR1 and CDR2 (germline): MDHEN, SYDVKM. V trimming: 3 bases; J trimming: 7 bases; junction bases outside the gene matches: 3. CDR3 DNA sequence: TGTGCCAGCAGTTTCCGGGACAGGGGGCCTGGCTACACCTTC. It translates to CASSFRDRGPGYTF.

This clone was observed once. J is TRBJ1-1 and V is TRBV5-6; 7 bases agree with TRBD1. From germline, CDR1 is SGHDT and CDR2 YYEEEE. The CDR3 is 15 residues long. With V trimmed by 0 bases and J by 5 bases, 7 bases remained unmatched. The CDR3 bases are TGTGCCAGCAGCTTGGGCCAGGGGGTGGGGACTGAAGCTTTCTTT. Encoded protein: CASSLGQGVGTEAFF.

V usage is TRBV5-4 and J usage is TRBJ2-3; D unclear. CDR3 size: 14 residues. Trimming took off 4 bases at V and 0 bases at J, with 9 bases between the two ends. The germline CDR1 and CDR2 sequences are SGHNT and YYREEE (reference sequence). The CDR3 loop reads CASSDKSSTDTQYF. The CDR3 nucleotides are TGTGCCAGCAGCGACAAATCGAGCACAGATACGCAGTATTTT.

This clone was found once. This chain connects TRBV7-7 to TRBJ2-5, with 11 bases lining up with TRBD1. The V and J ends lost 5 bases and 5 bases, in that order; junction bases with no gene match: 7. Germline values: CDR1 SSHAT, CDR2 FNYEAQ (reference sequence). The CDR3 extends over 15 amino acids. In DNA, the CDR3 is TGTGCCAGCAGCGGGGACAGGGGGGGCAGGGAGACCCAGTACTTC. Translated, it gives CASSGDRGGRETQYF.

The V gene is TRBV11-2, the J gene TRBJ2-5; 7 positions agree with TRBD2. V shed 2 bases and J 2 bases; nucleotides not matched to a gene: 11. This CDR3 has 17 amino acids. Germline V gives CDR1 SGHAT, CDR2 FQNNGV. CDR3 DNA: TGTGCCAGCAGCTTACTCGGGGGGACCAAAGTTCAAGAGACCCAGTACTTC. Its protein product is CASSLLGGTKVQETQYF.

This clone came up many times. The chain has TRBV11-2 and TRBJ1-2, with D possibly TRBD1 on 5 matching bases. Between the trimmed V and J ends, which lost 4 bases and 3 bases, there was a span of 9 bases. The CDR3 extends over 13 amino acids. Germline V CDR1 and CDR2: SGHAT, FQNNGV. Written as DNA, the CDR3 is TGTGCCAGCAGCTCCGGGGGGGACTATGGCTACACCTTC. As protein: CASSSGGDYGYTF.

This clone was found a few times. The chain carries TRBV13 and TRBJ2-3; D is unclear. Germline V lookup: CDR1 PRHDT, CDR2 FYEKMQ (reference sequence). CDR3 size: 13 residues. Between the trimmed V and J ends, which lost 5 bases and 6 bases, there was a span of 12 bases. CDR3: CASSRLVLDTQYF. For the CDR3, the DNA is TGTGCCAGCAGCAGACTCGTTCTGGATACGCAGTATTTT.

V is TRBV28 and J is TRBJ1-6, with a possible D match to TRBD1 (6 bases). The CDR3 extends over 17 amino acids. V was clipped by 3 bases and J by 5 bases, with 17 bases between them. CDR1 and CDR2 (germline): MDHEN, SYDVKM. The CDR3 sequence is CASSFDARGINNSPLHF. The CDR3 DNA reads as TGTGCCAGCAGTTTCGACGCCAGGGGTATCAATAATTCACCCCTCCACTTT.

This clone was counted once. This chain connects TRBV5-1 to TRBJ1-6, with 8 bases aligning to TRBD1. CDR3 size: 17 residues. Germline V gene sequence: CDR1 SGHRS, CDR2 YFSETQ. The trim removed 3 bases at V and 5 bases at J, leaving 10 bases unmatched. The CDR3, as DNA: TGCGCCAGCAGCTGGTTAGACAGGGGCGGAGATAATTCACCCCTCCACTTT. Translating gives CASSWLDRGGDNSPLHF.

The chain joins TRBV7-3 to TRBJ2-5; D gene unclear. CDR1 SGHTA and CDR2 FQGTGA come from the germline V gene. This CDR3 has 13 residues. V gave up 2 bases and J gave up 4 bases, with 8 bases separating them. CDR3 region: CASSLSGLETQYF. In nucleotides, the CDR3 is TGTGCCAGCAGCTTATCAGGTTTAGAGACCCAGTACTTC.

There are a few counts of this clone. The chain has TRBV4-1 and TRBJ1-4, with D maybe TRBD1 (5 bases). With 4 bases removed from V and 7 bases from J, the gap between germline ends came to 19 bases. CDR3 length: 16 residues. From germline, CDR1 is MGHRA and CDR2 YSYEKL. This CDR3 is CASSLLGGGAIEKLFF. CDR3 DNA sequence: TGCGCCAGCAGCCTCCTGGGGGGAGGGGCGATTGAAAAACTGTTTTTT.

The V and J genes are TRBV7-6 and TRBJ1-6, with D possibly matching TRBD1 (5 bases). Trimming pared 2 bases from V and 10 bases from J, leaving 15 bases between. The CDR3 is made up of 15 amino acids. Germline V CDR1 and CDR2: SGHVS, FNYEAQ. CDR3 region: CASSLTPREESPLHF. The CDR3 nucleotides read TGTGCCAGCAGCTTAACCCCCAGGGAGGAATCACCCCTCCACTTT.

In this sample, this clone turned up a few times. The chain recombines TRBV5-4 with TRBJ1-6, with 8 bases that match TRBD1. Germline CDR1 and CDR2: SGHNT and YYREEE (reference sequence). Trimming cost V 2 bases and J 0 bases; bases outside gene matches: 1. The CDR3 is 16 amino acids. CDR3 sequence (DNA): TGTGCCAGCAGCTTAACAGGGGGCTCCTATAATTCACCCCTCCACTTT. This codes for CASSLTGGSYNSPLHF.

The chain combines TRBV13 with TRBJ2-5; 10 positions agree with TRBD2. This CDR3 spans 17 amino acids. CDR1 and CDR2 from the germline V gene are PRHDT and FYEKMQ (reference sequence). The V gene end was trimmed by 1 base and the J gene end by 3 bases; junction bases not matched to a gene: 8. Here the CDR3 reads CASSLVGLAGVEETQYF. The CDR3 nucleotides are TGTGCCAGCAGCTTAGTCGGGCTAGCGGGGGTTGAAGAGACCCAGTACTTC.

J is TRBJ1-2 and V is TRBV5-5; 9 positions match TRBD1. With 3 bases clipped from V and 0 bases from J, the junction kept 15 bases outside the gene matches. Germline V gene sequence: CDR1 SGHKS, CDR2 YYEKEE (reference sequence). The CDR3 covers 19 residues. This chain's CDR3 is CASSSIIRDRVRSNYGYTF. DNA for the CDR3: TGTGCCAGCAGCTCGATCATCCGGGACAGGGTTAGGTCTAACTATGGCTACACCTTC.